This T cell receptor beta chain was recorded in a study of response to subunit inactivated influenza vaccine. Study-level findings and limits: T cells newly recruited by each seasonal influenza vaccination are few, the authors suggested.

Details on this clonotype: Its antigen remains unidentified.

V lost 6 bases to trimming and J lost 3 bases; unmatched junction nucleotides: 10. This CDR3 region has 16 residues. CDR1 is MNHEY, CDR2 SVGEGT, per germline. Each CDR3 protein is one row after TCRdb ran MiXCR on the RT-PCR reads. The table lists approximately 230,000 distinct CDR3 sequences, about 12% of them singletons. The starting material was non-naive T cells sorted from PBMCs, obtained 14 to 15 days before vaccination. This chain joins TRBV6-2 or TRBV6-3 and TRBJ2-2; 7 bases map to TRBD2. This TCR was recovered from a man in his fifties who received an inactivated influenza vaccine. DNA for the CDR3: TGTGCCAGCAGACCGCTCCTAGCGGCTGACACCGGGGAGCTGTTTTTT. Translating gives CASRPLLAADTGELFF.